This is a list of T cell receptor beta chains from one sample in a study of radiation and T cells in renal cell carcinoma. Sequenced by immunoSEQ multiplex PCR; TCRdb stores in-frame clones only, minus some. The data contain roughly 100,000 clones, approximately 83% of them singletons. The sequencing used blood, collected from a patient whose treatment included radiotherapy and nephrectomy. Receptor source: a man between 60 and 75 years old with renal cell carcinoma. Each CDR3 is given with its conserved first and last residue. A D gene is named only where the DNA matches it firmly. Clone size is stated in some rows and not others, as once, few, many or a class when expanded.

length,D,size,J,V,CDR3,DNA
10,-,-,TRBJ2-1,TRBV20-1,CSVRDSEQFF,TGCAGTGTGAGAGATAGTGAGCAGTTCTTC
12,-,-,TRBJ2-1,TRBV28,CASSFVATEQFF,TGTGCCAGCAGTTTTGTAGCGACTGAGCAGTTCTTC
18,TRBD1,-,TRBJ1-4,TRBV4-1,CASSQTTGEVATNEKLFF,TGCGCCAGCAGCCAGACGACAGGGGAAGTCGCAACTAATGAAAAACTGTTTTTT
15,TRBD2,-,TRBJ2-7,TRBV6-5,CATNRASGASLAQYF,TGTGCCACCAATAGGGCTAGCGGGGCCTCCCTGGCGCAGTACTTC
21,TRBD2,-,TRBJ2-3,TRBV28,CASSLSRLAGVVRDSTDTQYF,TGTGCCAGCAGTTTATCCCGACTAGCGGGAGTAGTAAGGGATAGCACAGATACGCAGTATTTT
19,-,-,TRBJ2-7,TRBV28,CASSFPFSRLVKAYYEQYF,TGTGCCAGCAGTTTCCCTTTTTCCAGACTAGTCAAAGCCTACTACGAGCAGTACTTC
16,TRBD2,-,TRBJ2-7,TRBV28,CASSLQLARTSYEQYF,TGTGCCAGCAGTTTACAACTAGCGAGAACCTCCTACGAGCAGTACTTC
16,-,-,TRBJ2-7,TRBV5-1,CASSPNRQHSSYEQYF,TGCGCCAGCAGCCCGAATCGACAGCACAGCTCCTACGAGCAGTACTTC
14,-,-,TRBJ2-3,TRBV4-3,CASSQMTSTDTQYF,TGCGCCAGCAGCCAGATGACCAGCACAGATACGCAGTATTTT
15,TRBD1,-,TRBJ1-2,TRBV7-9,CASSLDVQGDYGYTF,TGTGCCAGCAGCTTAGACGTACAGGGGGACTATGGCTACACCTTC
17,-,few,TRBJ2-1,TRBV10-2,CASSESIQVSSYNEQFF,TGCGCCAGCAGTGAGTCAATACAGGTTAGCTCCTACAATGAGCAGTTCTTC
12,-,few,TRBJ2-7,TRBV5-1,CASSLGFYEQYF,TGCGCCAGCAGCTTGGGGTTCTACGAGCAGTACTTC
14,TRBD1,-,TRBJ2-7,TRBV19,CASSTPGTGSEQYF,TGTGCCAGTAGTACCCCCGGGACAGGGAGCGAGCAGTACTTC
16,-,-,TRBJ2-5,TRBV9,CASSTPLGGRLETQYF,TGTGCCAGCAGCACCCCGCTTGGGGGGCGGCTCGAGACCCAGTACTTC
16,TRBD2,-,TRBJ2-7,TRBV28,CASSLANGRVSYEQYF,TGTGCCAGCAGCCTAGCCAATGGGAGGGTGTCCTACGAGCAGTACTTC
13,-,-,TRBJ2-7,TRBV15,CATSNALSHEQYF,TGTGCCACCAGTAACGCCCTATCCCACGAGCAGTACTTC
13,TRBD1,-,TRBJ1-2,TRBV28,CASSFRQGGRYTF,TGTGCCAGCAGTTTTCGACAGGGCGGGCGCTACACCTTC
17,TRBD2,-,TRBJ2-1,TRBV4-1,CASSQLPQAGESNEQFF,TGCGCCAGCAGCCAGCTCCCCCAAGCGGGAGAGTCCAATGAGCAGTTCTTC
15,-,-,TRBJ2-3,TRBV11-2,CASSPVWTSTDTQYF,TGTGCCAGCAGCCCGGTGTGGACTAGCACAGATACGCAGTATTTT
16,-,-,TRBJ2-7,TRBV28,CASSPWATTTYYEQYF,TGTGCCAGCAGCCCCTGGGCTACAACAACCTACTACGAGCAGTACTTC
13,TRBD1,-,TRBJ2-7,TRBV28,CASRQGQIYEQYF,TGTGCCAGCAGGCAGGGACAGATCTACGAGCAGTACTTC
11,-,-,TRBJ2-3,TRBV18,CASSPGGQQYF,TGTGCCAGCTCACCAGGAGGACAGCAGTATTTT
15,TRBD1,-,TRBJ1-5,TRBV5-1,CASSVGTEPNQPQHF,TGCGCCAGCAGCGTAGGGACAGAACCTAATCAGCCCCAGCATTTT
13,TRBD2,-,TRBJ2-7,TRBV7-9,CASSPSGAYEQYF,TGTGCCAGCAGCCCTAGCGGAGCCTACGAGCAGTACTTC
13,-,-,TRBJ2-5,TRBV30,CAWSVLGPETQYF,TGTGCCTGGAGTGTGCTGGGACCCGAGACCCAGTACTTC
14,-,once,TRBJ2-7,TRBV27,CASSPAGTNYEQYF,TGTGCCAGCAGTCCCGCCGGGACAAACTACGAGCAGTACTTC
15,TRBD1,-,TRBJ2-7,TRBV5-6,CASSLYGTGISEQYF,TGTGCCAGCAGTTTATACGGGACAGGTATTTCCGAGCAGTACTTC
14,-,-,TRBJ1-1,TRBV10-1,CASSGVRANTEAFF,TGCGCCAGCAGTGGAGTCAGAGCTAACACTGAAGCTTTCTTT
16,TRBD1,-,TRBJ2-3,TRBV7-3,CASSPYPTGSTDTQYF,TGTGCCAGCAGCCCCTACCCGACAGGGAGCACAGATACGCAGTATTTT
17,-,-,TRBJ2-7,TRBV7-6,CASSLRGGGRVSYEQYF,TGTGCCAGCAGCTTACGGGGTGGCGGAAGAGTCTCCTACGAGCAGTACTTC
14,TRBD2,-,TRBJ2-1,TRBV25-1,CASSEAGEYNEQFF,TGTGCCAGCAGTGAGGCGGGAGAATACAATGAGCAGTTCTTC
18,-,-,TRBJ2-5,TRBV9,CASSVGTIHPSYQETQYF,TGTGCCAGCAGCGTAGGGACTATTCACCCCTCGTACCAAGAGACCCAGTACTTC
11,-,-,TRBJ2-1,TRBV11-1,CASSSIGDPFF,TGTGCCAGCAGCTCGATAGGGGACCCCTTCTTC
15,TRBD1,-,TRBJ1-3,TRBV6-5,CASSYRGQSGNTIYF,TGTGCCAGCAGTTACAGGGGGCAATCTGGAAACACCATATATTTT
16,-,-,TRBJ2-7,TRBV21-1,CASSPLGDRAPYEQYF,TGTGCCAGCAGCCCCCTTGGGGACAGGGCCCCTTACGAGCAGTACTTC
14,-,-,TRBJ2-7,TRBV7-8,CASSLGSGSYEQYF,TGTGCCAGCAGCTTAGGTTCGGGCTCCTACGAGCAGTACTTC
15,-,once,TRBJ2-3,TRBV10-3,CAISESRGLRDTQYF,TGTGCCATCAGTGAGTCGCGCGGACTCCGTGATACGCAGTATTTT
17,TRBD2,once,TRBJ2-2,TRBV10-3,CAIRGTSGSLGTGELFF,TGTGCCATCAGGGGGACTAGCGGGAGTCTCGGCACCGGGGAGCTGTTTTTT
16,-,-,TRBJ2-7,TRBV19,CASSPRDGVTSYEQYF,TGTGCCAGTAGTCCTCGCGACGGGGTAACCTCCTACGAGCAGTACTTC
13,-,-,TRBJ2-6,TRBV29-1,CSVKESGANVLTF,TGCAGCGTTAAGGAGTCTGGGGCCAACGTCCTGACTTTC
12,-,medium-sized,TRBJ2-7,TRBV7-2,CASSLVGAPLNF,TGTGCCAGCAGCTTAGTGGGGGCTCCTCTAAACTTC
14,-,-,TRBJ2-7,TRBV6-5,CASSLGIGPYEQYF,TGTGCCAGCAGTTTGGGGATTGGCCCCTACGAGCAGTACTTC
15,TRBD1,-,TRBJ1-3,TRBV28,CASSPPGQGGNTIYF,TGTGCCAGCAGTCCTCCGGGACAGGGAGGAAACACCATATATTTT
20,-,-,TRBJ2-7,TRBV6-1,CASSERRGFVGRKGQHEQYF,TGTGCCAGCAGTGAAAGGAGGGGGTTTGTCGGGAGGAAGGGACAGCACGAGCAGTACTTC
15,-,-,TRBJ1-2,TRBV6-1,CASSEGLTGVGSYTF,TGTGCCAGCAGTGAAGGTCTTACGGGTGTTGGAAGCTACACCTTC
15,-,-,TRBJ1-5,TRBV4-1,CASSQEIRESQPQHF,TGCGCCAGCAGCCAAGAAATCAGGGAAAGTCAGCCCCAGCATTTT
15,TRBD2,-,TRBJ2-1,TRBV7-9,CASSRQGGRHNEQFF,TGTGCCAGCAGCCGTCAGGGCGGGAGGCACAATGAGCAGTTCTTC
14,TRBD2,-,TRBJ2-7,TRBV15,CATSRASGSHEQYF,TGTGCCACCAGCAGAGCTAGCGGGAGCCACGAGCAGTACTTC
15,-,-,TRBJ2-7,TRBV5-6,CASSFGSLSSYEQYF,TGTGCCAGCAGCTTCGGGTCCCTCAGCTCCTACGAGCAGTACTTC